This T cell receptor beta chain was identified in a study of CD8+CD57+ T cells in acquired aplastic anemia. Whole-study context: Yields of DNA that came from sorted CD4+ and CD8+ cells averaged about 3.5 ug. Healthy-donor CD4+ cells averaged about 11 million reads. The study's findings and limits: Patients and controls had CD8+ Simpson's diversity values that were not significantly distinct. Patients and controls shared 25 to 30 CD8+ CDR3 sequences, highly expressed in patients.

Germline V lookup: CDR1 DFQATT, CDR2 SNEGSKA (reference sequence). The CDR3 totals 14 residues. The V and J ends lost 7 bases and 8 bases, in that order; junction bases with no gene match: 10. Concerning this clonotype: Its antigen is undetermined.

According to the study, genomic DNA was the template for TCR beta VDJ and CDR3 profiling. TCRdb reprocessed the reads via MiXCR and lists one record per CDR3 protein. The profile shows about 40,000 distinct CDR3 sequences, 65% to 70% of them singletons. The V and J genes are TRBV20-1 and TRBJ1-4; 10 bases map to TRBD1. This TCR derives from a human donor in good health, serving as a control. The specimen sequenced was sorted CD4+, CD8+, or CD8+CD57+ T cells (not recorded which) from PBMCs. This CDR3 reads CSVLEPGQGEKLFF. The DNA of the CDR3 is TGCAGTGTCCTCGAGCCGGGACAGGGGGAAAAACTGTTTTTT.